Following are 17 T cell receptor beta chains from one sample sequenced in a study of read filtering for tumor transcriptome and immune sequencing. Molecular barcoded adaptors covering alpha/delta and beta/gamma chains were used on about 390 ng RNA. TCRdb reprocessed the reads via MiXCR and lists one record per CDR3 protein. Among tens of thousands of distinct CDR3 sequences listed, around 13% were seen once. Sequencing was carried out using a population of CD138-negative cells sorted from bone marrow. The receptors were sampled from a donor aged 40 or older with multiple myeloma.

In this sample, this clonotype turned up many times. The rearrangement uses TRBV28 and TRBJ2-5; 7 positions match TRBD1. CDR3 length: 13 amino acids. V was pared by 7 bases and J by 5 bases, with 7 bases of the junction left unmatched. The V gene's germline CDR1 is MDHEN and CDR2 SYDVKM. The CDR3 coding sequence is TGTGCCAGCAACAGGGGACACCGTGAGACCCAGTACTTC. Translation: CASNRGHRETQYF.

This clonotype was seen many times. This CDR3 is CASSGPLGGPAHTQYF. As DNA, the CDR3 is TGTGCCAGCAGCGGCCCCTTGGGGGGTCCGGCCCATACGCAGTATTTT. The genes are TRBV7-9 and TRBJ2-3; D is perhaps TRBD2 (6 bases). Germline CDR1 SEHNR, CDR2 FQNEAQ (reference sequence). This CDR3 spans 16 amino acids. Trimming pared 5 bases from V and 7 bases from J, leaving 22 bases between.

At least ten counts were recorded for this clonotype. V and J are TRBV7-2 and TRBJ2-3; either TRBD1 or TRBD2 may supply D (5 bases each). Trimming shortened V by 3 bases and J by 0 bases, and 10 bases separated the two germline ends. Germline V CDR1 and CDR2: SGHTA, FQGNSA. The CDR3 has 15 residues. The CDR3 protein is CASSFRDLSTDTQYF. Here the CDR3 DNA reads TGTGCCAGCAGCTTCAGGGACCTTAGCACAGATACGCAGTATTTT.

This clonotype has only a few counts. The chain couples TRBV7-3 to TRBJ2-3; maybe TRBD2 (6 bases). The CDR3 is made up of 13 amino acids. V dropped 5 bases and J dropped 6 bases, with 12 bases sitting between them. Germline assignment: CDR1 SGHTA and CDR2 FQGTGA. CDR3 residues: CASSPQTSDTQYF. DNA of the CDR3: TGTGCCAGCAGCCCCCAAACTAGCGATACGCAGTATTTT.

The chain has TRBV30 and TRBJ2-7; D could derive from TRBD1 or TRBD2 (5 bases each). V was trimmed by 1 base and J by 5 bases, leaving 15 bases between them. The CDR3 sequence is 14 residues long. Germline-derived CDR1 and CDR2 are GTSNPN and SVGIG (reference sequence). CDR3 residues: CAWSAPGAVDEQYF. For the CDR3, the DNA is TGTGCCTGGAGTGCACCCGGGGCGGTAGACGAGCAGTACTTC.

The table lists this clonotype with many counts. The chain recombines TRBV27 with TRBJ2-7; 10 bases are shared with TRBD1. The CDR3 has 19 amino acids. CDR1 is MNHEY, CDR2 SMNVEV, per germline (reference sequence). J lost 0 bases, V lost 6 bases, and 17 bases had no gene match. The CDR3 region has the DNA TGTGCCAGCAGGCCCCTAAGGACAGGGGGAGGTTCGAGCTCCTACGAGCAGTACTTC. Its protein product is CASRPLRTGGGSSSYEQYF.

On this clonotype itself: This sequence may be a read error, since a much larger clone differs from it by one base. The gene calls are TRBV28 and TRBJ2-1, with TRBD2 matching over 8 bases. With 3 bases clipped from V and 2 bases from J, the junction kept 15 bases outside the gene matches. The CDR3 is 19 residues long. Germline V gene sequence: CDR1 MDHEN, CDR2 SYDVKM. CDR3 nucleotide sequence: TGTGCCAGCAGTTTCGGTCCTCTACTAGGCGGGAGGACCTACAATGAGCAGTTCTTC. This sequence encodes CASSFGPLLGGRTYNEQFF. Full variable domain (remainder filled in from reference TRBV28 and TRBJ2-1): DVKVTQSSRYLVKRTGEKVFLECVQDMDHENMFWYRQDPGLGLRLIYFSYDVKMKEKGDIPEGYSVSREKKERFSLILESASTNQTSMYLCASSFGPLLGGRTYNEQFFGPGTRLTVL.

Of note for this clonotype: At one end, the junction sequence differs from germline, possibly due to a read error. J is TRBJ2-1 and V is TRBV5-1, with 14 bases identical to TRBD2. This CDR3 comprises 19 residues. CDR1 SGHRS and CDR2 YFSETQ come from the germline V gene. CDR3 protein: CASSLGGLAGEVSYNEQFF. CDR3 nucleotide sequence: TGTGCCAGCAGCTTGGGGGGACTAGCGGGAGAAGTATCCTACAATGAGCAGTTCTTC.

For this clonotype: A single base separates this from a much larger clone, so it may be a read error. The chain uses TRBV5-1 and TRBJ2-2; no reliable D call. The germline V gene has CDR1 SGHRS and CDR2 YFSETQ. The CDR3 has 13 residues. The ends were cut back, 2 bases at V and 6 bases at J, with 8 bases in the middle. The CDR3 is CASSFNPSGELFF. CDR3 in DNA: TGCGCCAGCAGCTTTAACCCCTCCGGGGAGCTGTTTTTT.

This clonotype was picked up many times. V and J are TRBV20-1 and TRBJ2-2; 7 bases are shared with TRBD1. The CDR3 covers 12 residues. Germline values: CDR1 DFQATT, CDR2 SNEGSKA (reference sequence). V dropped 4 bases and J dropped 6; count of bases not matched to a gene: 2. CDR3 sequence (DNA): TGCAGTGCTAAAGGGGGCCCCGGGGAGCTGTTTTTT. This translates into CSAKGGPGELFF.

The CDR3 is CSVEGADLYEQYF. In DNA form, the CDR3 reads TGCAGCGTTGAAGGGGCAGATCTGTACGAGCAGTACTTC. This sequence joins TRBV29-1 and TRBJ2-7; D uncertain. Per germline, CDR1 SQVTM and CDR2 ANQGSEA. This CDR3 region has 13 residues. V was clipped by 1 base and J by 4 bases, with 11 bases between them.

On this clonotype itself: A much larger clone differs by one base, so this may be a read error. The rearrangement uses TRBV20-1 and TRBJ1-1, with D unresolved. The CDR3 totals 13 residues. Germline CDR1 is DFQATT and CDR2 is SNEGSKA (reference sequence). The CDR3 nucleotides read TGCGGTGCTAGAGGTGACAAGAGGAGCGGAGCTTTCTTT. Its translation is CGARGDKRSGAFF.

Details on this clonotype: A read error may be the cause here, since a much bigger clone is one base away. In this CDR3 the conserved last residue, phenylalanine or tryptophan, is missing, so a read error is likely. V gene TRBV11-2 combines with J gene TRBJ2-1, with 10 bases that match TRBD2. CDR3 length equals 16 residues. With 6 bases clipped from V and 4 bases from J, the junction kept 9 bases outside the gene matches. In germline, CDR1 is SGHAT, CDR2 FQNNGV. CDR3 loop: CASRPMLAGGYNEQFL. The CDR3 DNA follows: TGTGCCAGCAGACCAATGTTAGCGGGAGGTTACAATGAGCAGTTCCTC.

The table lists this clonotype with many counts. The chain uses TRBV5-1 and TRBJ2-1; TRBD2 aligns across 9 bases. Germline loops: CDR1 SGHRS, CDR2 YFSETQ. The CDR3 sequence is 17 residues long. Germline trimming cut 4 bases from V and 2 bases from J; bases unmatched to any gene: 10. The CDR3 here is CASSTYLAGATYNEQFF. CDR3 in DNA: TGCGCCAGCAGCACCTATTTAGCGGGAGCTACCTACAATGAGCAGTTCTTC.

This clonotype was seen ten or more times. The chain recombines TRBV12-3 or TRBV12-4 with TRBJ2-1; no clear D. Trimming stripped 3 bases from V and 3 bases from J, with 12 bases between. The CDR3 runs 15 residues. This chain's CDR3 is CASSFTSLSYNEQFF. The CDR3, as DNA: TGTGCCAGCAGTTTTACGTCTCTTAGCTACAATGAGCAGTTCTTC.

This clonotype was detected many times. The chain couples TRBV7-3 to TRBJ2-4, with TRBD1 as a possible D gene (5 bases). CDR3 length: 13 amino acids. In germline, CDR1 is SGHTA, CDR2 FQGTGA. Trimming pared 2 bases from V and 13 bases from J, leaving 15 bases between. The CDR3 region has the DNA TGTGCCAGCAGCTTAGCCCATTCAGGGAACCAGTACTTC. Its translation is CASSLAHSGNQYF.

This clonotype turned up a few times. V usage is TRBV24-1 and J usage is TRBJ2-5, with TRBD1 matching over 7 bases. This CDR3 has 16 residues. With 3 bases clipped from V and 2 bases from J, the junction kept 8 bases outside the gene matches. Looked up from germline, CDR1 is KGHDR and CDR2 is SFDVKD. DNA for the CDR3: TGTGCCACCAGTGATCATGGGACAGACGAACAAGAGACCCAGTACTTC. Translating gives CATSDHGTDEQETQYF.